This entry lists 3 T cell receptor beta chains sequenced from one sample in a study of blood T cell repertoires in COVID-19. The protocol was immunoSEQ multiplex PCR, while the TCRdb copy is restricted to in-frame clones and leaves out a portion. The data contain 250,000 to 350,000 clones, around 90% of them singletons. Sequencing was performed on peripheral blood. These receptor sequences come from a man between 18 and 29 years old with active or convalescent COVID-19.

The CDR3 loop is CASSLVLGGTRNEQYF. The CDR3 DNA reads as TGCGCCAGCAGCTTGGTGTTGGGGGGAACCCGAAACGAGCAGTACTTC. The chain couples TRBV5-1 to TRBJ2-7; D might be TRBD2 (6 bases). Trimming pared 0 bases from V and 5 bases from J, leaving 18 bases between. This CDR3 is built from 16 residues. Germline lookup yields CDR1 SGHRS and CDR2 YFSETQ.

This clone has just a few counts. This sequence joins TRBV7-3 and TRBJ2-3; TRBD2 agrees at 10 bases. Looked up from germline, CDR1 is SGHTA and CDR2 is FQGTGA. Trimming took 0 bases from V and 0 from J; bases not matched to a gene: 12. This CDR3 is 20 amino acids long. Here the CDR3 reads CASSLTTSGKNPSSTDTQYF. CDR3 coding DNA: TGTGCCAGCAGCTTAACAACTAGCGGGAAAAATCCTTCTAGCACAGATACGCAGTATTTT.

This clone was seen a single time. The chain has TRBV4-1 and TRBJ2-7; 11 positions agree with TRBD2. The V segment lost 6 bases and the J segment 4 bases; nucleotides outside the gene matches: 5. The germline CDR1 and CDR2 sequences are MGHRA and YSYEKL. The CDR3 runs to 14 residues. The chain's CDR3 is CASRRLAGQYEQYF. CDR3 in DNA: TGCGCCAGCAGAAGACTAGCGGGACAATACGAGCAGTACTTC.